The sequence of this T cell receptor (beta chain) was determined in a study of cytotoxic CD8 clonotypes in ibrutinib-treated CLL. Study information: There were 11 relapsed/refractory patients and some 15 treatment-naive patients, and approximately 17 were IGHV unmutated.

Study-wide points: Under therapy, public clonotypes either contracted or stayed stable, and they were uncommon.

Method: immunoSEQ multiplex PCR; TCRdb's copy keeps in-frame clones and lacks some. The top ten clones hold around 5% of a sample with 110,000 to 150,000 clones, 60% to 85% of them seen once. Comment on this clone: The antigen is unknown.

The V gene's germline CDR1 is MDHEN and CDR2 SYDVKM. CDR3 length equals 14 residues. V was trimmed by 4 bases and J by 2 bases, leaving 9 bases between them. Sample: PBMCs, taken after 24 months of ibrutinib treatment. The chain recombines TRBV28 with TRBJ1-5; D is perhaps TRBD1 (6 bases). This clonotype was obtained from a human donor with chronic lymphocytic leukemia. DNA of the CDR3: TGTGCCAGCAGTTGGGCAGGGGGCAATCAGCCCCAGCATTTT. This codes for CASSWAGGNQPQHF.